Listed here are 17 T cell receptor beta chains from one sample, sequenced in a study of cytomegalovirus exposure and HLA in healthy donors. PCR employed 60 Vbeta and 13 Jbeta primers. The table came from immunoSEQ multiplex PCR; TCRdb's copy has only in-frame clones and leaves some out. The table records about 110,000 clones, 55% to 75% of them present only once. Source material: PBMCs. Receptors were obtained from a woman in her forties in good health and CMV-seropositive.

The rearrangement links TRBV6-6 to TRBJ2-1; D might be TRBD1 (6 bases). The germline V and J ends were trimmed by 6 bases and 6 bases, with 12 bases remaining between them. The CDR3 covers 13 residues. From germline, CDR1 is MNHNY and CDR2 SVGAGI (reference sequence). CDR3 DNA sequence: TGTGCCAGCAGCTGGGACACCACCAATGAGCAGTTCTTC. Translated: CASSWDTTNEQFF.

DNA for the CDR3: TGCAGCGTTGATCTGTACAATGAGCAGTTCTTC. Its translation is CSVDLYNEQFF. V is TRBV29-1 and J is TRBJ2-1; D gene unclear. Germline CDR1 SQVTM, CDR2 ANQGSEA. The CDR3 has 11 residues. V lost 3 bases, J lost 4 bases, and 4 bases lay in between.

A few counts support this clone. The gene calls are TRBV19 and TRBJ1-1; 11 positions agree with TRBD1. Looked up from germline, CDR1 is LNHDA and CDR2 is SQIVND (reference sequence). The CDR3 is made up of 13 amino acids. With V trimmed by 7 bases and J by 5 bases, 3 bases remained unmatched. For the CDR3, the DNA is TGTGCCAGTAAGGACAGGGGGCTTACTGAAGCTTTCTTT. Protein sequence: CASKDRGLTEAFF. Full variable domain (rest looked up from reference TRBV19 and TRBJ1-1): DGGITQSPKYLFRKEGQNVTLSCEQNLNHDAMYWYRQDPGQGLRLIYYSQIVNDFQKGDIAEGYSVSREKKESFPLTVTSAQKNPTAFYLCASKDRGLTEAFFGQGTRLTVV.

The rearrangement joins TRBV7-3 to TRBJ2-3, with D possibly TRBD2 on 6 matching bases. V lost 5 bases to trimming and J lost 6 bases, with 15 bases between them. In germline, CDR1 is SGHTA, CDR2 FQGTGA. The CDR3 has 14 amino acids. This CDR3 reads CASSPQTSSDTQYF. The CDR3 bases are TGTGCCAGCAGCCCCCAGACTAGTTCTGATACGCAGTATTTT.

The CDR3 region is CASSSIAGAGETQYF. The CDR3 DNA is TGTGCCAGCAGCTCTATAGCGGGCGCGGGAGAGACCCAGTACTTC. The chain recombines TRBV9 with TRBJ2-5; 7 bases are shared with TRBD2. After removal of 4 bases from V and 4 bases from J, the junction contained 10 bases not matched to a gene. The CDR3 spans 15 residues. From germline, CDR1 is SGDLS and CDR2 YYNGEE. The entire variable domain, with the rest obtained from reference TRBV9 and TRBJ2-5, is as follows: DSGVTQTPKHLITATGQRVTLRCSPRSGDLSVYWYQQSLDQGLQFLIQYYNGEERAKGNILERFSAQQFPDLHSELNLSSLELGDSALYFCASSSIAGAGETQYFGPGTRLLVL.

This clone was seen a few times. V and J are TRBV5-4 and TRBJ1-2; the match to TRBD1 covers 9 bases. Germline CDR1 SGHNT, CDR2 YYREEE (reference sequence). The CDR3 covers 14 residues. V shed 4 bases and J 8 bases; nucleotides not matched to a gene: 9. The CDR3 region is CASSQGDRESGYTF. The CDR3 coding sequence is TGTGCCAGCAGCCAAGGGGACAGGGAGAGCGGCTACACCTTC.

This clone occurred a few times. The chain couples TRBV2 to TRBJ2-5, with TRBD1 matching over 8 bases. The CDR3 spans 13 residues. V shed 4 bases, J shed 5 bases, and the junction held 3 bases outside the gene matches. Germline-derived CDR1 and CDR2 are SNHLY and FYNNEI. CDR3 nucleotide sequence: TGTGCCAGCAGTGCAGGGGGCTGGGAGACCCAGTACTTC. It codes for CASSAGGWETQYF.

The genes are TRBV27 and TRBJ2-1; TRBD1 matches at 7 bases. The length of the CDR3 is 14 residues. Germline-derived CDR1 and CDR2 are MNHEY and SMNVEV (reference sequence). V was clipped by 5 bases and J by 5 bases; unmatched bases: 6. The CDR3: CASSIPGQNNEQFF. The CDR3 region has the DNA TGTGCCAGCAGTATACCGGGACAGAACAATGAGCAGTTCTTC.

CDR3 sequence: CASSITGGRGTEAFF. CDR3 nucleotide sequence: TGTGCCAGCAGCATAACAGGGGGCAGGGGCACTGAAGCTTTCTTT. The chain has TRBV7-9 and TRBJ1-1, with 9 bases aligning to TRBD1. This CDR3 is 15 amino acids long. The V gene end was trimmed by 5 bases and the J gene end by 4 bases; junction bases not matched to a gene: 8. Germline V gene data show CDR1 as SEHNR and CDR2 as FQNEAQ (reference sequence).

This clone has just one count. CDR3 loop: CAISASPGQGADEQYF. The CDR3 DNA reads TGTGCCATCAGTGCCTCTCCGGGACAGGGGGCGGACGAGCAGTACTTC. The chain combines TRBV10-3 with TRBJ2-7; TRBD1 matches at 12 bases. The germline V gene has CDR1 ENHRY and CDR2 SYGVKD. The CDR3 is 16 amino acids. Unmatched junction bases numbered 9, after V lost 4 bases and J lost 5 bases.

This chain connects TRBV7-2 to TRBJ1-1; maybe TRBD1 (6 bases). There are 15 residues in the CDR3. Germline assignment: CDR1 SGHTA and CDR2 FQGNSA. Trimming took off 1 base at V and 0 bases at J, with 9 bases between the two ends. The CDR3 nucleotides are TGTGCCAGCAGCTTAGGCCAGGGGATGAACACTGAAGCTTTCTTT. As protein: CASSLGQGMNTEAFF.

The CDR3 sequence: CASSLASGGAFADTQYF. CDR3 nucleotide sequence: TGTGCCAGCAGCTTAGCTAGCGGGGGGGCGTTCGCAGATACGCAGTATTTT. The chain couples TRBV7-2 to TRBJ2-3; TRBD2 matches at 11 bases. V lost 0 bases, J lost 4 bases, and 6 bases stayed unmatched. CDR1 is SGHTA, CDR2 FQGNSA, per germline. The CDR3 has 17 residues.

V is TRBV29-1 and J is TRBJ2-5; tentatively, D is TRBD1 (6 bases). V lost 8 bases to trimming and J lost 4 bases, with 11 bases between them. This CDR3 spans 11 amino acids. From germline, CDR1 is SQVTM and CDR2 ANQGSEA. The CDR3 here is CSPVRGETQYF. Written as DNA, the CDR3 is TGCAGCCCCGTCAGGGGAGAGACCCAGTACTTC.

V is TRBV6-5 and J is TRBJ1-5; D call uncertain. The CDR3 has 13 amino acids. Germline-derived CDR1 and CDR2 are MNHEY and SVGAGI. V lost 6 bases to trimming and J lost 0 bases, with 6 bases between them. The CDR3 reads CASRPYSNQPQHF. In DNA, the CDR3 is TGTGCCAGCAGGCCCTATAGCAATCAGCCCCAGCATTTT.

The sample holds a few counts of this clone. The CDR3 DNA sequence: TGTGCCAGCACTCTGACAGGGAAAGGCACTGAAGCTTTCTTT. Protein product: CASTLTGKGTEAFF. This rearrangement joins TRBV2 to TRBJ1-1, with 7 bases aligning to TRBD1. J lost 4 bases, V lost 7 bases, and 9 bases had no gene match. Germline V gene lookup returns CDR1 SNHLY and CDR2 FYNNEI. The CDR3 has 14 amino acids. The entire variable domain, with the rest obtained from reference TRBV2 and TRBJ1-1, is as follows: EPEVTQTPSHQVTQMGQEVILRCVPISNHLYFYWYRQILGQKVEFLVSFYNNEISEKSEIFDDQFSVERPDGSNFTLKIRSTKLEDSAMYFCASTLTGKGTEAFFGQGTRLTVV.

The V gene is TRBV5-1, the J gene TRBJ2-1; D is unclear. The germline V and J ends were trimmed by 0 bases and 5 bases, with 9 bases remaining between them. The CDR3 length is 14 residues. Germline CDR1 and CDR2: SGHRS and YFSETQ. In DNA, the CDR3 is TGCGCCAGCAGCTTGGGTACTACCGACAATGAGCAGTTCTTC. Amino acids: CASSLGTTDNEQFF.

In its sample, this clone was seen a few times. V and J are TRBV5-4 and TRBJ1-1, with 7 bases matching TRBD1. V lost 4 bases and J lost 2; bases outside the gene matches: 5. The CDR3 covers 14 residues. Germline lookup yields CDR1 SGHNT and CDR2 YYREEE (reference sequence). The CDR3 protein is CASSPQGFNTEAFF. The CDR3 nucleotides read TGTGCCAGCAGCCCACAGGGGTTCAACACTGAAGCTTTCTTT.